This entry lists 16 T cell receptor beta chains sequenced from one sample in a study of cytomegalovirus exposure and HLA in healthy donors. Vbeta (60) and Jbeta (13) primers were used in the PCR. Assay used: immunoSEQ multiplex PCR; TCRdb lists only in-frame clones, some missing. The sample lists around 200,000 clones, under 85% occurring once. Input material: PBMCs. These receptors came from a man aged 45 to 65 in good health and CMV-seronegative.

V is TRBV7-2 and J is TRBJ2-7; TRBD2 matches 14 bases. CDR1 and CDR2 from the germline V gene are SGHTA and FQGNSA. J lost 3 bases, V lost 5 bases, and 12 bases had no gene match. The CDR3 is 18 amino acids. The DNA for the CDR3 is TGTGCCAGCAGCGAGACTAGCGGGAGGGCCCTCAGGGGCTACGAGCAGTACTTC. Its protein product is CASSETSGRALRGYEQYF.

This chain uses TRBV9 with TRBJ2-1, with 10 bases lining up with TRBD1. Germline V gene data show CDR1 as SGDLS and CDR2 as YYNGEE. V was pared by 2 bases and J by 4 bases, with 6 bases of the junction left unmatched. This CDR3 region has 16 residues. The CDR3, as DNA: TGTGCCAGCAGCGTTGCCGGGACAGGGGTTTACAATGAGCAGTTCTTC. This sequence encodes CASSVAGTGVYNEQFF.

There are a few counts of this clone. The chain couples TRBV5-1 to TRBJ2-7, with 11 bases that match TRBD2. The CDR3 runs to 14 residues. Germline V gene lookup returns CDR1 SGHRS and CDR2 YFSETQ. The ends lost 4 bases at V and 1 base at J; junction bases unmatched: 1. The CDR3 reads CASSGTSGSYEQYF. CDR3 DNA: TGCGCCAGCAGCGGGACTAGCGGTTCCTACGAGCAGTACTTC.

The gene calls are TRBV2 and TRBJ2-5, with D maybe TRBD2 (7 bases). V gave up 5 bases and J gave up 4 bases, with 14 bases separating them. The CDR3 contains 14 residues. Germline V CDR1 and CDR2: SNHLY, FYNNEI. CDR3 sequence reads: CASSNARGGETQYF. The CDR3 DNA is TGTGCCAGCAGTAATGCTAGGGGGGGAGAGACCCAGTACTTC. Full variable domain (remainder filled in from reference TRBV2 and TRBJ2-5): EPEVTQTPSHQVTQMGQEVILRCVPISNHLYFYWYRQILGQKVEFLVSFYNNEISEKSEIFDDQFSVERPDGSNFTLKIRSTKLEDSAMYFCASSNARGGETQYFGPGTRLLVL.

The chain links TRBV30 to TRBJ2-5, with D perhaps matching TRBD2 (5 bases). CDR3 length: 15 residues. Trimming shortened V by 0 bases and J by 8 bases, and 19 bases separated the two germline ends. Germline V gene lookup returns CDR1 GTSNPN and CDR2 SVGIG (reference sequence). The CDR3 DNA is TGTGCCTGGAGTGTACTAAGGACTCGTTTGGGAACCCAGTACTTC. It yields the protein CAWSVLRTRLGTQYF.

The chain recombines TRBV5-4 with TRBJ1-1; 7 nucleotides match TRBD1. The trim removed 4 bases at V and 4 bases at J, leaving 10 bases unmatched. The CDR3 consists of 15 residues. Germline CDR1 and CDR2: SGHNT and YYREEE (reference sequence). In nucleotides, the CDR3 is TGTGCCAGCAGCGACTTAACGACAGGGCCCACTGAAGCTTTCTTT. Protein product: CASSDLTTGPTEAFF.

This clone was observed a handful of times. The J gene is TRBJ1-2, the V gene TRBV5-1; TRBD1 might be the D (6 bases). Trimming removed 1 base from V and 8 bases from J, with 12 bases in between. The V gene's germline CDR1 is SGHRS and CDR2 YFSETQ. CDR3 length: 13 residues. CDR3 bases: TGCGCCAGCAGCTTGACAGGGAGTGAGGGCTACACCTTC. As protein: CASSLTGSEGYTF.

This clone was seen ten or more times. V and J are TRBV6-5 and TRBJ2-7; 7 bases align to TRBD2. The CDR3 covers 13 residues. CDR1 MNHEY and CDR2 SVGAGI come from the germline V gene. Unmatched junction bases numbered 7, after V lost 4 bases and J lost 7 bases. This CDR3 is CASSLSTSKEQYF. The CDR3 nucleotides are TGTGCCAGCAGTTTATCGACTAGCAAGGAGCAGTACTTC.

This clone showed up just a few times. V gene TRBV7-9 combines with J gene TRBJ2-1, with 7 bases aligning to TRBD2. CDR1 and CDR2 from the germline V gene are SEHNR and FQNEAQ (reference sequence). The CDR3 sequence is 12 residues long. V shed 5 bases and J 11 bases; nucleotides not matched to a gene: 6. This CDR3 reads CASSRGTNKQFF. CDR3 sequence (DNA): TGTGCCAGCAGCAGAGGGACTAATAAGCAGTTCTTC.

The V call is TRBV7-8, the J call TRBJ2-5; D gene uncertain. This CDR3 has 14 amino acids. Germline CDR1 is SGHVS and CDR2 is FQNEAQ. V was shortened by 1 base and J by 2 bases, with 8 bases between the two germline ends. DNA of the CDR3: TGTGCCAGCAGCTTAGATGCCGGTCAAGAGACCCAGTACTTC. Its protein product is CASSLDAGQETQYF.

The chain is built from TRBV5-4 and TRBJ2-3, with 9 positions matching TRBD1. Unmatched junction bases numbered 7, after V lost 4 bases and J lost 4 bases. CDR3 length: 15 amino acids. Germline V CDR1 and CDR2: SGHNT, YYREEE (reference sequence). This chain's CDR3 is CASSTDRGLSDTQYF. The CDR3 DNA follows: TGTGCCAGCAGCACGGACAGGGGACTATCAGATACGCAGTATTTT. Complete variable domain (other parts from reference TRBV5-4 and TRBJ2-3): ETGVTQSPTHLIKTRGQQVTLRCSSQSGHNTVSWYQQALGQGPQFIFQYYREEENGRGNFPPRFSGLQFPNYSSELNVNALELDDSALYLCASSTDRGLSDTQYFGPGTRLTVL.

V usage is TRBV27 and J usage is TRBJ1-5, with a weak D call TRBD1 (5 bases). Trimming took off 5 bases at V and 2 bases at J, with 16 bases between the two ends. This CDR3 has 16 amino acids. Germline V gene lookup returns CDR1 MNHEY and CDR2 SMNVEV (reference sequence). The CDR3 nucleotides read TGTGCCAGCAGTAAGGCAGGGCCGGGGGGCAATCAGCCCCAGCATTTT. Translating it yields CASSKAGPGGNQPQHF.

In this sample, this clone turned up once. The gene calls are TRBV7-9 and TRBJ2-7; TRBD1 agrees at 10 bases. CDR1 and CDR2 from the germline V gene are SEHNR and FQNEAQ (reference sequence). V dropped 4 bases and J dropped 3; count of bases not matched to a gene: 9. The CDR3 is 16 residues long. The CDR3 sequence: CASSWPGQGGNYEQYF. The CDR3 region has the DNA TGTGCCAGCAGCTGGCCCGGACAGGGGGGAAACTACGAGCAGTACTTC.

The CDR3 DNA is TGCGCCAGCAGCGATATAGCGGGAGGGGCGGAGACCCAGTACTTC. This encodes CASSDIAGGAETQYF. J is TRBJ2-5 and V is TRBV5-1; 11 bases line up with TRBD2. V shed 4 bases and J 5 bases; nucleotides not matched to a gene: 7. This CDR3 spans 15 amino acids. Germline CDR1 reads SGHRS; CDR2 reads YFSETQ.

The chain joins TRBV7-3 to TRBJ1-1; D is possibly TRBD1 (5 bases). CDR1 and CDR2 (germline): SGHTA, FQGTGA. Trimming took 4 bases from V and 2 from J, leaving 14 bases between them. This CDR3 region has 15 residues. The chain's CDR3 is CASSSGAGFNTEAFF. The DNA for the CDR3 is TGTGCCAGCAGCTCCGGAGCAGGGTTTAACACTGAAGCTTTCTTT.

The CDR3 region is CASSPLMDSQETQYF. CDR3 sequence (DNA): TGTGCCAGCTCACCACTTATGGACTCTCAAGAGACCCAGTACTTC. This chain links TRBV18 with TRBJ2-5; possibly TRBD2 for D (5 bases). The germline gives CDR1 KGHSH, CDR2 LQKENI. The CDR3 has 15 amino acids. V was shortened by 1 base and J by 2 bases, with 11 bases between the two germline ends.